This entry is about one T cell receptor beta chain. The source of the sample is a study of molecular identifiers for immune sequencing clone quantification. The CDR3 extends over 13 amino acids. The germline gives CDR1 GTSNPN, CDR2 SVGIG (reference sequence). V gave up 1 base and J gave up 4 bases; unmatched junction bases: 4. From the PCR reads, TCRdb called clonotypes with MiXCR, one entry per CDR3 protein. The data contain around 40,000 distinct CDR3 sequences, about 18% of them singletons. This rearrangement joins TRBV30 to TRBJ2-7, with 7 bases identical to TRBD1. The sequence was collected from a human donor in good health. Some libraries in this study had Jurkat cell RNA spiked in. The sequenced material came from naive CD8+ T cells from blood, with Jurkat cell RNA spiked in. The subset: FACS-sorted CD8+CD4-CCR7+CD45RA+ naive T cells. The chain's CDR3 is CAWSAGTDYEQYF. In nucleotides, the CDR3 is TGTGCCTGGAGTGCCGGGACAGATTACGAGCAGTACTTC. The full variable domain, its missing parts supplied by reference TRBV30 and TRBJ2-7, is SQTIHQWPATLVQPVGSPLSLECTVEGTSNPNLYWYRQAAGRGLQLLFYSVGIGQISSEVPQNLSASRPQDRQFILSSKKLLLSDSGFYLCAWSAGTDYEQYFGPGTRLTVT.